Here is one T cell receptor beta chain with its context. This clonotype was seen a few times. Its antigen has not been determined. Base-call qualities are not available, and no considerably larger clone is one nucleotide away. These data come from a study of blood T cells in healthy people across ages (dated by TCRdb to about 2015). At the level of the whole study: In model experiments, template switching captured about one uniquely barcoded TCR beta cDNA molecule for every two T cells. The study analyzed two additional independent replicas of 1 million unique cDNA reads from the same blood draw for two donors, one aged 18 to 30 and one aged 80 or older. Donors of different ages were randomly distributed across sequencing lanes to avoid experimental bias. Four age groups were formed from the donors: young (average approximately 15 years), middle-aged (roughly 38), aged (about 62) and long-lived (around 82). The study measured age-related changes in TCR beta repertoire diversity using deep sequencing normalized with unique cDNA molecular identifiers.

The library was obtained by 5' RACE. The sequencer listed for this sample is Illumina HiSeq 2500. The second PCR ran for roughly 7 to 12 cycles and used a J-beta primer mix along with a sample-barcoded 5' primer. A unique molecular identifier was introduced onto each TCR beta cDNA molecule by a template-switch 5' adaptor carrying 12 random nucleotides. Each sample yielded at least 2.5 million CDR3-containing paired-end reads. All of the RNA was converted into first-strand cDNA using the Mint cDNA synthesis kit, with a TRBC-specific oligonucleotide serving as the primer. All cDNA was treated with uracil-DNA glycosylase and then went through a first 18-cycle PCR with the universal primers M1SS and BC2_uni_R. In the authors' own workflow: For normalization, 1 million high-quality reads were randomly selected from each sample, with every read carrying a distinct molecular identifier. Reads sharing molecular identifiers were discarded rather than binned into consensus sequences. CDR3 identification, clonotype clustering and error correction used MiTCR with a Q25 quality threshold and the strictest error-elimination algorithm. A nonparametric unseen species model using Euler transformation provided a lower-bound estimate of total TCR beta diversity. The raw public data were reprocessed by TCRdb itself: fastp quality trimming at Q25, MiXCR clonotype calling, in-frame beta chains only. Identical CDR3 proteins give one entry, which carries the most common genes and DNA. None of the V and J calls come from the authors' own analysis; TCRdb made them. The sample has about a million distinct CDR3 sequences on record, around 54% of them singletons. 20% to 25% of the sample lies in the top ten.

The CDR3 runs 15 amino acids, cysteine and phenylalanine included. Solely the CDR3 DNA is kept, with 45 bases framed from the first base. For this chain, trimming is 2 bases at the V end and 2 bases at the J end, and the number of junction bases without a gene match is 2. Via the germline V gene, CDR1 is SGHRS and CDR2 YFSETQ. The donors were some 39 Caucasian individuals from Russia, aged 6 to 90 years, who were systemically healthy. Each donor gave ten milliliters of peripheral blood, drawn into EDTA-treated Vacutainer tubes. Ficoll-Paque density-gradient centrifugation was used to isolate PBMCs, with at least 6.5 million per sample. Trizol reagent was used to extract total RNA from PBMCs, with at least 6 micrograms per sample. Naive CD45RAhigh/CD27high T cell percentages were measured by flow cytometry on a PBMC aliquot from every donor. What the study reported, not specific to this receptor: Observed TCR beta diversity correlated strongly with the percentage of naive T cells measured by flow cytometry. Total diversity estimates from one million sequenced T cells were considered lower bounds and underestimates. As age increased, observed TCR beta diversity per million T cells dropped in a roughly linear way, and a significant reduction was already evident by age 40. The CMV infection status of donors was not known, potentially confounding age-related changes in expanded clonotypes. Bulk unsorted PBMC profiling prevented conclusive comparison of naive and antigen-experienced compartments. Compared with the aged group, more naive CD4+ T cells, fewer expanded clones and increased TCR diversity were shown by the long-lived group, suggesting age selection.

The sequenced sample consisted of blood. The chain employs TRBV5-1 and TRBJ2-3; TRBD2 aligns with 10 central bases. This TCR derives from an older woman in good health. The CDR3 protein sequence reads: CASSFGTSATDTQYF. The DNA is as follows: TGCGCCAGCAGCTTCGGGACTAGCGCCACAGATACGCAGTATTTT.